A selection of T cell receptor beta chains follows, all from one sample in a study of neurological immune-mediated disorders. TCRdb recomputed calls from the 5' RACE reads with MiXCR, one row per CDR3 protein. The sample includes about 66,000 distinct CDR3 sequences, roughly 3.6% of them seen just once. Sequenced: PBMCs. The origin of the receptors is a man aged 25-45 years with multiple sclerosis. The CDR3 runs from the conserved cysteine through the conserved F or W. A D gene is named only where the DNA matches it firmly. Not all rows give a size; the values are once, few, many and, for expanded clones, a class.

many	TRBD2	TRBV11-2	TRBJ2-3	TGTGCCAGCAGCTTAGTGCTAGCGGGGGGGATGTACCAAGGCCGGTATACGCAGTATTTT	CASSLVLAGGMYQGRYTQYF
many	NA	TRBV5-5	TRBJ2-1	TGTGCCAGCAGCTTCTTCCGGGGGGCAACGGGTGAGCAGTTCTTC	CASSFFRGATGEQFF
many	NA	TRBV6-1	TRBJ2-7	TGTGCCAGCAGTGCTCCTATTTACGAGCAGTACTTC	CASSAPIYEQYF
medium-sized	NA	TRBV4-1	TRBJ2-7	TGCGCCAGCAGCCAGGGTTCCTCTAGCGAATACGAGCAGTACTTC	CASSQGSSSEYEQYF
many	NA	TRBV5-6	TRBJ1-5	TGTGCCAGCAGCTTGGCGGGGTTATTTAGCAATCAGCCCCAGCATTTT	CASSLAGLFSNQPQHF
many	TRBD1	TRBV20-1	TRBJ2-7	TGCAGTGCCGTAGCCCCGGGCAGGGGGACCTACGAGCAGTACTTC	CSAVAPGRGTYEQYF
many	TRBD2	TRBV12-3/TRBV12-4	TRBJ2-1	TGTGCCAGTCTTCATGAGGCGGGGGAGAGTGAGCAGTTCTTC	CASLHEAGESEQFF
many	TRBD1	TRBV20-1	TRBJ2-1	TGCAGTGCTTTTAGGGGGCATTCCTACAATGAGCAGTTCTTC	CSAFRGHSYNEQFF
many	TRBD2	TRBV5-6	TRBJ2-5	TGTGCCAGCAGCTACGGGACTAGAGAGACCCAGTACTTC	CASSYGTRETQYF
NA	NA	TRBV12-3/TRBV12-4	TRBJ2-3	TGTGCCAGCAGGCCCTTAGCAGGGGGGCCTGATACGCAGTATTTT	CASRPLAGGPDTQYF
many	NA	TRBV7-9	TRBJ2-1	TGTGCCAGCAGCTTACAGGGGTCCAATGAGCAGTTCTTC	CASSLQGSNEQFF
many	TRBD1	TRBV5-1	TRBJ1-3	TGCGCCAGCAGCTTCACAGGGGTCTCTGGAAACACCATATATTTT	CASSFTGVSGNTIYF
many	TRBD2	TRBV12-3/TRBV12-4	TRBJ2-7	TGTGCCAGCAGTTTAGCGCCCTCTTTTCCAGCGGGGGCAACCTACGAGCAGTACTTC	CASSLAPSFPAGATYEQYF
many	NA	TRBV18	TRBJ2-2	TGTGCCAGCTCACCACGACTCGGGGAGCTGTTTTTT	CASSPRLGELFF
many	TRBD2	TRBV20-1	TRBJ2-5	TGCAGTGCTAAACTAGCGGGGGGAGGGGAGACCCAGTACTTC	CSAKLAGGGETQYF
many	NA	TRBV5-1	TRBJ1-1	TGCGCCAGCAGCACAAACAGGGACATGAACACTGAAGCTTTCTTT	CASSTNRDMNTEAFF
many	NA	TRBV10-3	TRBJ2-5	TGTGCCATCAGTGAGTCGACTACGGAGACCCAGTACTTC	CAISESTTETQYF
many	NA	TRBV5-1	TRBJ2-3	TGCGCCAGCAGCTTGGGCCCTAGCACAGATACGCAGTATTTT	CASSLGPSTDTQYF
many	NA	TRBV12-3/TRBV12-4	TRBJ2-1	TGTGCCAGCAGTTTAATAGGGGGAGGTGAGCAGTTCTTC	CASSLIGGGEQFF
many	NA	TRBV7-6	TRBJ2-1	TGTGCCAGCAGCTTAGAGGGGGGGACTACCTACAATGAGCAGTTCTTC	CASSLEGGTTYNEQFF
many	NA	TRBV10-1	TRBJ1-6	TGCGCCAGCAGGACAACAGAGAATTCACCCCTCCACTTT	CASRTTENSPLHF
few	NA	TRBV10-3	TRBJ1-2	TGTGCCATCACCGAGGGAAAGGCCAACTATGGCTACACCTTC	CAITEGKANYGYTF
many	NA	TRBV20-1	TRBJ2-1	TGCAGTGCTCTAAATCGGGAGACTTCAGTAAATGAGCAGTTCTTC	CSALNRETSVNEQFF
many	TRBD2	TRBV7-2	TRBJ2-5	TGTGCCAGCAGCCCACCGGGACTAGCGGGGGGGCTGGAGACCCAGTACTTC	CASSPPGLAGGLETQYF
many	TRBD2	TRBV20-1	TRBJ2-1	TGCAGTGCCCACACCCTGGCGGGGGGACGAAATGAGCAGTTCTTC	CSAHTLAGGRNEQFF
many	NA	TRBV6-6	TRBJ2-5	TGTGCCAGCAGTTACTTAGGGCTGGGCCAAGAGACCCAGTACTTC	CASSYLGLGQETQYF
many	NA	TRBV10-3	TRBJ2-7	TGTGCCATCACGGACGAAGGCCGCTCCTACGAGCAGTACTTC	CAITDEGRSYEQYF
many	TRBD1	TRBV29-1	TRBJ1-2	TGCAGCGTTGGTGAGGGGGCCTCTGGACAGGACTTGAGAGGTGGCTACACCTTC	CSVGEGASGQDLRGGYTF
medium-sized	NA	TRBV9	TRBJ2-5	TGTGCCAGCAGCGTAGACGGAATAGTCCAAGAGACCCAGTACTTC	CASSVDGIVQETQYF
many	TRBD1	TRBV11-2	TRBJ2-2	TGTGCCAGCAGCTTAGCTACAGGGGGAAGCACCGGGGAGCTGTTTTTT	CASSLATGGSTGELFF
many	NA	TRBV11-2	TRBJ2-1	TGTGCCAGCACCCGGTACAATGAGCAGTTCTTC	CASTRYNEQFF
many	NA	TRBV20-1	TRBJ1-1	TGCAGTGCTAGAGATCATTCGGCTGTGGCTTTCTTT	CSARDHSAVAFF
NA	NA	TRBV4-3	TRBJ2-7	TGCGCCAGCAGCCAAGATACTAGCTCCTACGAGCAGTACTTC	CASSQDTSSYEQYF
many	TRBD2	TRBV20-1	TRBJ2-1	TGCAGTGCTAATCCGGGGGGGCCCTCCTACAATGAGCAGTTCTTC	CSANPGGPSYNEQFF
many	NA	TRBV11-2	TRBJ2-3	TGTGCCAGCAGCTTAGCGGGGAGTTACACAGATACGCAGTATTTT	CASSLAGSYTDTQYF
few	NA	TRBV5-1	TRBJ2-7	TGCGCCAGCAGCTTAGCAACTACAGGAATCATTGCCTACGAGCAGTACTTC	CASSLATTGIIAYEQYF
NA	NA	TRBV20-1	TRBJ1-4	TGCAGTGCTAGAGATCTCCGGGGGGCTAATGAAAAACTGTTTTTT	CSARDLRGANEKLFF
many	NA	TRBV10-3	TRBJ2-7	TGTGCCATCAGAGAACAGGGTGTCGACGAGCAGTACTTC	CAIREQGVDEQYF
many	NA	TRBV20-1	TRBJ2-1	TGCAGTGCCCCCAGGGGGGGCTCCTACAATGAGCAGTTCTTC	CSAPRGGSYNEQFF
NA	NA	TRBV12-3/TRBV12-4	TRBJ1-5	TGTGCCAGCAGTCCAGTCCCCCGGGGGCCCCAGAATTTT	CASSPVPRGPQNF
many	NA	TRBV11-2	TRBJ2-7	TGTGCCAGCAGCTTAGCAGTTAGCGGTATCTACGAGCAGTACTTC	CASSLAVSGIYEQYF
many	NA	TRBV12-3/TRBV12-4	TRBJ2-7	TGTGCCAGCAGTTTAGATCCGGGGCAGGCCTACGAGCAGTACTTC	CASSLDPGQAYEQYF
many	TRBD2	TRBV5-1	TRBJ2-2	TGCGCCAGCAGCTTGGCCGGGACTAGGGCCGGGGAGCTGTTTTTT	CASSLAGTRAGELFF
few	TRBD2	TRBV5-1	TRBJ2-1	TGCGCCAGCAGCTTGGAGGCTAGCGGGGTCGATGAGCAGTTCTTC	CASSLEASGVDEQFF
many	NA	TRBV6-5	TRBJ2-7	TGTGCCAGCAGTCCTTTCTGGGGGTACGAGCAGTACTTC	CASSPFWGYEQYF
many	NA	TRBV20-1	TRBJ1-1	TGCAGTGCCACCGACGGGCGGACTGAAGCTTTCTTT	CSATDGRTEAFF
many	NA	TRBV7-9	TRBJ2-3	TGTGCCAGCAGCCGGATCTTGACAGATACGCAGTATTTT	CASSRILTDTQYF
many	TRBD2	TRBV9	TRBJ2-3	TGTGCCAGCAGCGTAGCGGCGGGGGGCAATGGGGATACGCAGTATTTT	CASSVAAGGNGDTQYF
many	TRBD2	TRBV20-1	TRBJ2-7	TGCAGTGCTAGAGATTTCAAGAGCGGGGGGGCTGGGGAGCAGTACTTC	CSARDFKSGGAGEQYF
many	TRBD1	TRBV5-1	TRBJ2-7	TGCGCCAGCAGCACACCCGGGACAGGGAACGACGAGCAGTACTTC	CASSTPGTGNDEQYF
many	NA	TRBV5-1	TRBJ2-5	TGCGCCAGCAGCTTGGGGGGTAGCTCCCAAGAGACCCAGTACTTC	CASSLGGSSQETQYF
many	NA	TRBV15	TRBJ2-2	TGTGCCACCAGCAGAGCGACCGGGGAGCTGTTTTTT	CATSRATGELFF
NA	NA	TRBV9	TRBJ2-7	TGTGCCAGCAGCCCTCGGGACCTCCGGAGCTACGAGCAGTACTTC	CASSPRDLRSYEQYF